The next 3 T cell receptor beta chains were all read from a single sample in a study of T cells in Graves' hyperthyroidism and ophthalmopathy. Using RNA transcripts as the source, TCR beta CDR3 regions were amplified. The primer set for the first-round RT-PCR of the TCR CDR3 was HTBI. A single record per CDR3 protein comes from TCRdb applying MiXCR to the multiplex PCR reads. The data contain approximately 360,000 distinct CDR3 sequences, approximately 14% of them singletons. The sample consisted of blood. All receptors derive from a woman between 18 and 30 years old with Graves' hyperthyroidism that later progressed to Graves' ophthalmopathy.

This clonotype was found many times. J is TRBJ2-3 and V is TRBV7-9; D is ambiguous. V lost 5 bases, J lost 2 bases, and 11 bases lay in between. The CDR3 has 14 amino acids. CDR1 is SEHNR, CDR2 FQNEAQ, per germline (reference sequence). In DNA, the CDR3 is TGTGCCAGCAGCCCGTCGGGTAACACAGATACGCAGTATTTT. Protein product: CASSPSGNTDTQYF.

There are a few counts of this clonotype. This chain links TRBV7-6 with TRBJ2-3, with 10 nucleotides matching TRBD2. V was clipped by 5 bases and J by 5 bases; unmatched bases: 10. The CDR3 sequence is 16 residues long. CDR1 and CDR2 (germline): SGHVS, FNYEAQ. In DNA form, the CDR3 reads TGTGCCAGCAGCCCCCGGGTAGCGGGAGGTTTAGATACGCAGTATTTT. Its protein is CASSPRVAGGLDTQYF.

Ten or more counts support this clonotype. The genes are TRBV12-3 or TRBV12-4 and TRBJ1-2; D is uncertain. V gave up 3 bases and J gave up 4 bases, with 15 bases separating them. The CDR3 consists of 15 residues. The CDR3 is CASSFSASLLYGYTF. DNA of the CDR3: TGTGCCAGCAGTTTCTCCGCCAGCCTCCTCTATGGCTACACCTTC.